Here is one T cell receptor (beta chain) with its context. The target antigen is unknown. Mismatch with germline at one junction end may stem from a read error. Joint extraction of RNA and DNA used about 17-30 mg of bulk tissue that was unsorted. The CDR3 is 13 amino acids. This sample stems from a study of tumor-infiltrating lymphocytes in primary liver carcinoma. Study-wide background: Staging placed the tumors at T1-T3 N0M0, and they measured roughly 4 to 10 cm across. Broader study findings: Tumor-blood pairs (like tumor-adjacent pairs) overlapped less than tumor region pairs did.

TCR beta cDNA came from about 470 ng total RNA, primed with a constant-region primer. What produced the TCR beta libraries was three nested multiplex PCR rounds using slightly modified ARM-PCR. The first two PCR rounds used TRBV1-TRBV30 forward primers with a C-beta reverse primer, around 10 cycles each. TCRdb reanalysed the multiplex PCR reads using MiXCR and keeps one entry per CDR3 protein. This sample has some 46,000 distinct CDR3 sequences; roughly 80% occur once, and the top ten carry about 38%. Sequenced: tumor-adjacent normal liver tissue. The receptor was isolated from a woman under 40 with primary liver carcinoma and hepatitis B virus infection. The chain employs TRBV12-3 or TRBV12-4 and TRBJ1-2, with a weak D call TRBD1 (6 bases). The CDR3 DNA reads as TGTGCCAGCAGTTTTGGGACACTTTATGGGTACGCCTTC. It translates to CASSFGTLYGYAF.